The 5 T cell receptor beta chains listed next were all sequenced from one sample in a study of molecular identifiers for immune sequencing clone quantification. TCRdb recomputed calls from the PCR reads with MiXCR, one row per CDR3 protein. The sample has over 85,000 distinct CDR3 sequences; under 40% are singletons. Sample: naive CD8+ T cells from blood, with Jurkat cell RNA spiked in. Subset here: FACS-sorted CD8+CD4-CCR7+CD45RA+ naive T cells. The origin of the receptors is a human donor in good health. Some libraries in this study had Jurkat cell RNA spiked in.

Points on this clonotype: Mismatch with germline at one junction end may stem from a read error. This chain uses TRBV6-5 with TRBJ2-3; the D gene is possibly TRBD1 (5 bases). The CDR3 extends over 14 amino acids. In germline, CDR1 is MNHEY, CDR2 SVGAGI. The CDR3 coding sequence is TGTGCCAGCAGCAGACTTGCGGACACAGATACGCTGTATTTT. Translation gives CASSRLADTDTLYF.

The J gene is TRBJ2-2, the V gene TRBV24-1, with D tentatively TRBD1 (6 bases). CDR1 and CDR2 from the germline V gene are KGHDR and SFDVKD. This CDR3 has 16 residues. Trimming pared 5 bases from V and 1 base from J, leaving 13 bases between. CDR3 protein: CATSAFRGLNTGELFF. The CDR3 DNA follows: TGTGCCACCAGTGCCTTCAGGGGCTTGAACACCGGGGAGCTGTTTTTT.

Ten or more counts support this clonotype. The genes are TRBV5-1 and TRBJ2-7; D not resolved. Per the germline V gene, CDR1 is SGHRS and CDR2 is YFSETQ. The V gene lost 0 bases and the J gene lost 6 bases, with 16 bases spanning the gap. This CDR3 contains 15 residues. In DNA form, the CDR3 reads TGCGCCAGCAGCTTGGGGACGGGCCTGGACGGCGAGCAGTACTTC. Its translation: CASSLGTGLDGEQYF. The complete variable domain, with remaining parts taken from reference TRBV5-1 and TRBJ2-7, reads KAGVTQTPRYLIKTRGQQVTLSCSPISGHRSVSWYQQTPGQGLQFLFEYFSETQRNKGNFPGRFSGRQFSNSRSEMNVSTLELGDSALYLCASSLGTGLDGEQYFGPGTRLTVT.

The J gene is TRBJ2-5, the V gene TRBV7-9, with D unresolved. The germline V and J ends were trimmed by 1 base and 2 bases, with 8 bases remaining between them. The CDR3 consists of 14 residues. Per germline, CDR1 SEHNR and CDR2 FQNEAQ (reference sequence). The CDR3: CASSLVPGQETQYF. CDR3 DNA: TGTGCCAGCAGCTTAGTTCCAGGTCAAGAGACCCAGTACTTC.

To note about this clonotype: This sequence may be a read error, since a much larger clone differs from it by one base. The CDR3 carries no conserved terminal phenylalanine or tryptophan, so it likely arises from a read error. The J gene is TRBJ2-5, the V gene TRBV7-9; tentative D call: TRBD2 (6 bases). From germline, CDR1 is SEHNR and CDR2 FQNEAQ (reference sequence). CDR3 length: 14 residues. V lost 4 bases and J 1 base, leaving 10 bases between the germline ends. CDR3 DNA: TGTGCCAGCAGCTCTGACGGGGGCCAAGAGACCCAGTACTCC. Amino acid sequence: CASSSDGGQETQYS.